This is a list of T cell receptor beta chains from one sample in a study of blood T cells in healthy people across ages. Each CDR3 protein gets one entry after TCRdb re-called the 5' RACE reads with MiXCR. The sample has 1.8 million or so distinct CDR3 sequences, roughly two fifths seen once. The sequenced sample was blood. Receptors originate from a human donor in good health. Each CDR3 is given with its conserved first and last residue. A D gene is named only where the DNA matches it firmly. Expanded clones are given a class, and other clones once, few, many or no size at all.

clone_size cdr3_length j_call v_call d_call cdr3_aa cdr3_nt
- 14 TRBJ1-5 TRBV28 TRBD1 CATRGDRVGQPQHF TGTGCCACCAGGGGAGACAGGGTCGGGCAGCCCCAGCATTTT
- 15 TRBJ2-7 TRBV4-3 TRBD1 CASSQDGGTGQEQYF TGCGCCAGCAGCCAAGATGGGGGGACAGGGCAAGAGCAGTACTTC
- 12 TRBJ1-1 TRBV7-6 - CASSLAVGDPFF TGTGCCAGCAGCTTAGCGGTCGGGGATCCTTTCTTT
few 14 TRBJ2-1 TRBV29-1 - CSVETGWSYNEQFF TGCAGCGTGGAAACAGGGTGGTCCTACAATGAGCAGTTCTTC
- 19 TRBJ2-3 TRBV28 - CASRPGLSESGGRADTQYF TGTGCCAGCAGACCTGGGCTCTCCGAGTCGGGGGGCCGGGCAGATACGCAGTATTTT
- 14 TRBJ1-2 TRBV6-6 - CASSIDTDTSGYTF TGTGCCAGCAGTATTGACACCGATACTTCGGGCTACACCTTC
- 16 TRBJ2-1 TRBV10-3 TRBD2 CAISATAGGTYNEQFF TGTGCCATCAGTGCAACAGCGGGGGGGACCTACAATGAGCAGTTCTTC
- 15 TRBJ1-1 TRBV5-1 TRBD1 CASSLVQGGNTEAFF TGCGCCAGCAGCTTGGTTCAGGGGGGGAACACTGAAGCTTTCTTT
once 15 TRBJ1-4 TRBV11-1 - CASSPLWAGPEKLFF TGTGCCAGCAGCCCATTGTGGGCTGGACCCGAAAAACTGTTTTTT
- 13 TRBJ1-2 TRBV7-2 TRBD1 CASSNRGTHGYTF TGTGCCAGCAGCAACAGGGGGACCCATGGCTACACCTTC
- 15 TRBJ1-1 TRBV15 TRBD1 CATSREARGPDEAFF TGTGCCACCAGCAGAGAGGCAAGGGGGCCGGATGAAGCTTTCTTT
- 13 TRBJ1-4 TRBV20-1 - CSGYAVSNEKLFF TGCAGTGGCTACGCTGTATCTAATGAAAAACTGTTTTTT
- 14 TRBJ2-1 TRBV7-3 TRBD2 CASSLLAGWGEQFF TGTGCCAGCAGCTTACTAGCGGGGTGGGGTGAGCAGTTCTTC
- 15 TRBJ2-5 TRBV7-9 - CASSLNLGSQETQYF TGTGCCAGCAGCCTCAATCTCGGGTCACAAGAGACCCAGTACTTC
- 14 TRBJ2-1 TRBV7-9 - CATKGRPLNNEQFF TGTGCCACTAAGGGACGGCCTCTCAACAATGAGCAGTTCTTC
- 13 TRBJ2-5 TRBV5-1 - CASSRGIQETQYF TGCGCCAGCAGCAGGGGGATCCAAGAGACCCAGTACTTC
- 16 TRBJ2-1 TRBV7-2 TRBD1 CASSFIGDRGRNEQFF TGTGCCAGCAGCTTTATCGGGGACAGGGGGCGAAATGAGCAGTTCTTC
few 15 TRBJ1-2 TRBV3-1 - CASSLVDSPPSSYTF TGTGCCAGCAGTCTGGTAGACAGTCCCCCAAGTAGCTACACCTTC
- 16 TRBJ2-3 TRBV5-1 TRBD1 CASSTQPGQGADTQYF TGCGCCAGCAGCACCCAACCGGGACAGGGGGCAGATACGCAGTATTTT
- 17 TRBJ2-2 TRBV12-3/TRBV12-4 TRBD2 CASSSTSGGAYTGELFF TGTGCCAGCAGCTCTACTAGCGGGGGGGCATATACCGGGGAGCTGTTTTTT